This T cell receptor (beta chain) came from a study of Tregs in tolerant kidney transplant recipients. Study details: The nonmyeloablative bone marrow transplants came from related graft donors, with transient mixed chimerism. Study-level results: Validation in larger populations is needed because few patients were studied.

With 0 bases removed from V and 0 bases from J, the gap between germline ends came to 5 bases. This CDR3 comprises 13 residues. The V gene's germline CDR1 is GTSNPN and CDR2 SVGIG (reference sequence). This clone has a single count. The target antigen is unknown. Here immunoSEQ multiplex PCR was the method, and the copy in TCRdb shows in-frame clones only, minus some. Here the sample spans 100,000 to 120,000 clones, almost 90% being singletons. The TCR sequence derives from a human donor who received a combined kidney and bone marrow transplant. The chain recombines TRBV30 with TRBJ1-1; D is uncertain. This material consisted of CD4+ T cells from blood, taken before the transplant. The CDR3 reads CAWSVSVNTEAFF. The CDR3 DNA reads TGTGCCTGGAGTGTTTCAGTGAACACTGAAGCTTTCTTT.